This T cell receptor beta chain was profiled in a study of T cell repertoires in cytomegalovirus infection. On the study more broadly: From public TCR beta signatures came an indication of both CMV infection and matching HLA type. Overall study results and limits: The ex vivo response was dominated by HLA-C-restricted CMV-specific TCR beta clonotypes. Individuals carrying CMV plus the relevant HLA were identified by cumulative frequency of public TCR beta families.

A few counts support this clonotype. No antigen is known for it. CDR3 length: 15 amino acids. After removal of 6 bases from V and 7 bases from J, the junction contained 7 bases not matched to a gene. CDR1 MNHEY and CDR2 SVGAGI come from the germline V gene. TCRdb independently ran MiXCR on the reads; one entry per CDR3 protein. Of some 180,000 distinct CDR3 sequences listed, 15% to 20% are singletons. Sequenced: PBMCs. V is TRBV6-5 and J is TRBJ1-6; the match to TRBD1 covers 9 bases. The sequence came from a human donor in good health (CMV status not recorded). Some clones in this sample may be carry-over from other donors' samples. The CDR3 region is CASSPRDRANSPLHF. CDR3 DNA: TGTGCCAGCAGCCCCCGGGACAGGGCAAATTCACCCCTCCACTTT.